The clone carrying this TCR beta chain was recorded many times. Its antigen is unidentified. This sample is part of a study of T cells after yellow fever vaccination. Study results and limitations: FACS-sorted repertoires could harbor abundant contaminating bulk-population clonotypes.

TCR cDNA, made by 5'RACE template switching, carried an added universal primer site and UMIs. TCRdb used MiXCR to reprocess the 5' RACE reads, holding one entry per CDR3 protein. The sample lists 300,000 to 400,000 distinct CDR3 sequences; 8.5% to 10% were seen once. Per the germline V gene, CDR1 is MNHNS and CDR2 is SASEGT. The CDR3 length is 14 residues. Deletions cut 2 bases from V and 6 bases from J, with 13 bases between. This receptor was obtained from a man between 18 and 35 years old who received the YFV17D yellow fever vaccine. The chain employs TRBV6-1 and TRBJ1-1; tentative D call: TRBD1 (5 bases). The material sequenced was PBMCs, taken on the day of the first yellow fever vaccination. The DNA for the CDR3 is TGTGCCAGCAGTGAATATCACAGGACCTCTGAAGCTTTCTTT. As protein: CASSEYHRTSEAFF.